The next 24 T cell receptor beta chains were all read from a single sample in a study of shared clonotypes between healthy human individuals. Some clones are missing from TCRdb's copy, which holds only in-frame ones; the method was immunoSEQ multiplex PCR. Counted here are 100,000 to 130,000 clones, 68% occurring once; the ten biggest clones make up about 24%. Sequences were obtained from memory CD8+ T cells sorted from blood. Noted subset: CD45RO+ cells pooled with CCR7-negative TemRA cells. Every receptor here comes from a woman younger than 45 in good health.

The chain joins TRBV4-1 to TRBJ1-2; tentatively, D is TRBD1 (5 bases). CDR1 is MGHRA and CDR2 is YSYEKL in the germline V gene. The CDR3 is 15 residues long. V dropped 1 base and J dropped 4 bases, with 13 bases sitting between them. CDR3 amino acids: CASSQAHGTTYGYTF. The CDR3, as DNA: TGCGCCAGCAGCCAAGCCCATGGGACTACCTATGGCTACACCTTC.

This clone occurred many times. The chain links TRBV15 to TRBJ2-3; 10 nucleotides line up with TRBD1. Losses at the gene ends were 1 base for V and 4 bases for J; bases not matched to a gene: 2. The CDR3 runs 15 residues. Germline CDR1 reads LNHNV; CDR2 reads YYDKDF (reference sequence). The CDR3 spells CATSRGTGGADTQYF. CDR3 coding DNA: TGTGCCACCAGCAGAGGGACAGGGGGTGCAGATACGCAGTATTTT.

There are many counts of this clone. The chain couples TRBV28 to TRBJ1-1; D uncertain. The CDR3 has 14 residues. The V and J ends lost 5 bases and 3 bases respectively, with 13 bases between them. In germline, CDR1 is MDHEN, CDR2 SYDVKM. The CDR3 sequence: CASSPNLAYTEAFF. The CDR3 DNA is TGTGCCAGCAGTCCCAACTTGGCTTACACTGAAGCTTTCTTT.

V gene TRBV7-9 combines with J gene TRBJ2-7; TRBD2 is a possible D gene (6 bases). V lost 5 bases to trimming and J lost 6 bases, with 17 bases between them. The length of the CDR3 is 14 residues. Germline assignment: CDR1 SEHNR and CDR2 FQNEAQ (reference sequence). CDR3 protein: CASSPEDYLAEQYF. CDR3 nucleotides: TGTGCCAGCAGCCCAGAGGACTACCTCGCCGAGCAGTACTTC.

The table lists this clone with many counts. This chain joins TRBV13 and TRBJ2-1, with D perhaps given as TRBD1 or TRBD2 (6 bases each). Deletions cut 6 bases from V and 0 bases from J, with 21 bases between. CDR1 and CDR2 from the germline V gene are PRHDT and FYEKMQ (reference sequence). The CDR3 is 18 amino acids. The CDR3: CASRGRQGTSPSYNEQFF. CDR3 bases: TGTGCCAGCAGAGGTAGGCAGGGGACTTCCCCCTCCTACAATGAGCAGTTCTTC.

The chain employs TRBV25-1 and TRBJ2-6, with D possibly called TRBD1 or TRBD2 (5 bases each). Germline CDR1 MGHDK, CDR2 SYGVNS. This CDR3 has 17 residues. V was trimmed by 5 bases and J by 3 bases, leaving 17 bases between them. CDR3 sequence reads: CASSQVTQGDGANVLTF. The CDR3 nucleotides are TGTGCCAGCAGTCAAGTAACGCAGGGAGATGGGGCCAACGTCCTGACTTTC.

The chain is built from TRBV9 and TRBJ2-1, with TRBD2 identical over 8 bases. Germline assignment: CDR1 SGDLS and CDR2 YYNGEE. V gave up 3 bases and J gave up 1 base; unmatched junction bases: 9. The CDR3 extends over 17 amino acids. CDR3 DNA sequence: TGTGCCAGCAGCGCCCCTCTAGCGGGTTATTCCTACAATGAGCAGTTCTTC. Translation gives CASSAPLAGYSYNEQFF.

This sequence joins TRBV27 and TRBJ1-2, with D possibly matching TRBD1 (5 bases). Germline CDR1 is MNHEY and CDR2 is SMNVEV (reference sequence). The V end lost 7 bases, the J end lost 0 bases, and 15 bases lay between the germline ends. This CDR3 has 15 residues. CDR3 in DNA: TGTGCCAGCAATCAGGAGGACAATACTAACTATGGCTACACCTTC. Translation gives CASNQEDNTNYGYTF.

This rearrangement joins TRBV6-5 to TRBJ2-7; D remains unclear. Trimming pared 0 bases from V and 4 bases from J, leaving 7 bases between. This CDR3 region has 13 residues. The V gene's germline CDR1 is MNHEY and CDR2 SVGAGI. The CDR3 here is CASSYSIGYEQYF. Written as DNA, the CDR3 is TGTGCCAGCAGTTACTCGATAGGTTACGAGCAGTACTTC.

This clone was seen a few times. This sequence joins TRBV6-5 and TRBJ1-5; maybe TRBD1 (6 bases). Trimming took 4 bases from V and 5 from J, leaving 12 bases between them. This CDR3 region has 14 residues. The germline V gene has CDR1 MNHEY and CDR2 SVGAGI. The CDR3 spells CASSSTGNHQPQHF. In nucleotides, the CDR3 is TGTGCCAGCAGTTCTACAGGGAATCATCAGCCCCAGCATTTT.

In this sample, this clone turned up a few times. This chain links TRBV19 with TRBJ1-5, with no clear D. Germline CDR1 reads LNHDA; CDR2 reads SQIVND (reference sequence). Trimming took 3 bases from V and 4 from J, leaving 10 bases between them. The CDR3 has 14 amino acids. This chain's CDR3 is CASSIYRDNQPQHF. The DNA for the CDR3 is TGTGCCAGTAGTATCTATAGAGATAATCAGCCCCAGCATTTT.

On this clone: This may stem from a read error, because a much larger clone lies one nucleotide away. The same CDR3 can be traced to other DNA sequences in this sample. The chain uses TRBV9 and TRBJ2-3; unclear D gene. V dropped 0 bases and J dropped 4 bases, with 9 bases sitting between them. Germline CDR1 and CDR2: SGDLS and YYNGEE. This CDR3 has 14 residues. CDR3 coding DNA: TGTGCCAGCAGCGTAGGCGGTGGGTCAGATACGCAGTATTTT. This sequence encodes CASSVGGGSDTQYF.

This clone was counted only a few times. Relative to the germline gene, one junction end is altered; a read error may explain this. The CDR3 coding sequence is TGCGCAACCGGGAGGGCACCAGATACGCAGTATTTT. Translated: CATGRAPDTQYF. The V gene is TRBV27, the J gene TRBJ2-3, with 8 bases that match TRBD2. Germline V gene lookup returns CDR1 MNHEY and CDR2 SMNVEV (reference sequence). The CDR3 loop spans 12 amino acids.

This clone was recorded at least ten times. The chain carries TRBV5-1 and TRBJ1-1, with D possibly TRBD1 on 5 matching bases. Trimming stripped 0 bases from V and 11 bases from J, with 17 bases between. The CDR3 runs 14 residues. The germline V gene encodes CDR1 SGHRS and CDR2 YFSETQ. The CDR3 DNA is TGCGCCAGCAGCTTGGTGACGGGGGTGGAGCAGGCTTTCTTT. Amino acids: CASSLVTGVEQAFF.

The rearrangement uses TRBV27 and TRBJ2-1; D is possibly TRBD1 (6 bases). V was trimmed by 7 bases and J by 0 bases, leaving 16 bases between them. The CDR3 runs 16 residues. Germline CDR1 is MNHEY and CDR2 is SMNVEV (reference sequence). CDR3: CASKPFWGLSYNEQFF. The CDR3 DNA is TGTGCCAGCAAACCGTTTTGGGGGCTCTCCTACAATGAGCAGTTCTTC.

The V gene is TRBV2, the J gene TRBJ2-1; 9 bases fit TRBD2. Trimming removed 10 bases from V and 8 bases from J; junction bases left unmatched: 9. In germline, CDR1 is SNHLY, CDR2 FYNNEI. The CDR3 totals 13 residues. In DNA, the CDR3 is TGTGCCATCCTTCGGACTAGCGCCCATGAGCAGTTCTTC. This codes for CAILRTSAHEQFF.

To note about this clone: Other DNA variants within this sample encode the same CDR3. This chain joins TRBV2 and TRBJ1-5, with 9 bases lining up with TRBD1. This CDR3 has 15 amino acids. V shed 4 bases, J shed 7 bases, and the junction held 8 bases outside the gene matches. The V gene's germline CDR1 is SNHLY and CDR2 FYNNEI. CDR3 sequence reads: CASSGEGQGLQPQHF. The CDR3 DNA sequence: TGTGCCAGCAGTGGGGAGGGACAGGGCTTACAGCCCCAGCATTTT.

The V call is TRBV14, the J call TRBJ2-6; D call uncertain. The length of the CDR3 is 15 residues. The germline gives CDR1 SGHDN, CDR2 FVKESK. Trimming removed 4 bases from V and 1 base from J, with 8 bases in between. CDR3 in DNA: TGTGCCAGCAGCCTATCGACATCTGGGGCCAACGTCCTGACTTTC. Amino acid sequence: CASSLSTSGANVLTF.

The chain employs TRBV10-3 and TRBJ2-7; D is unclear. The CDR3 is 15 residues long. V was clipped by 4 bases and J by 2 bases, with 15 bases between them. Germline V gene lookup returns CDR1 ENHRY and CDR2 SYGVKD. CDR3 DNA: TGTGCCATCAGTGTGGCCCTAGGGCTAGCCTACGAGCAGTACTTC. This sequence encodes CAISVALGLAYEQYF.

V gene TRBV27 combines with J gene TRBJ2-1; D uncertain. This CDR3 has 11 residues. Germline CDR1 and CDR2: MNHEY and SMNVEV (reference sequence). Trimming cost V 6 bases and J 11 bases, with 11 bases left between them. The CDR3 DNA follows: TGTGCCAGCAGCGCAGAAGGAAAGCAGTTCTTC. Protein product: CASSAEGKQFF.

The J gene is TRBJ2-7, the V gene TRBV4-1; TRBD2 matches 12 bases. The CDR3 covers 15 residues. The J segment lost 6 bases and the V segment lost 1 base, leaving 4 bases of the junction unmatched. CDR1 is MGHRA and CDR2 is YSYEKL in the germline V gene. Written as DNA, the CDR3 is TGCGCCAGCAGCCAAGGACTAGCGGGAGTAGGCGAGCAGTACTTC. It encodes CASSQGLAGVGEQYF.

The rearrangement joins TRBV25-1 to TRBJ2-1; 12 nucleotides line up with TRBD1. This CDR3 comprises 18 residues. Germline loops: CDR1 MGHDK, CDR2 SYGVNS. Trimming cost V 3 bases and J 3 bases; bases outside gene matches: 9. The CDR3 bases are TGTGCCAGCAGTGAGGGACAGGGGGCGATTAACTACTACAATGAGCAGTTCTTC. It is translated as CASSEGQGAINYYNEQFF.

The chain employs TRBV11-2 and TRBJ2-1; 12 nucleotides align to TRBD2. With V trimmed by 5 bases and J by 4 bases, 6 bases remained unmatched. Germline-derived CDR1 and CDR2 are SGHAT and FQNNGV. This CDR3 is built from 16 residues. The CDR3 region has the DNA TGTGCCAGCAGCCCCCGACTAGCGGGAGTGTACAATGAGCAGTTCTTC. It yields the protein CASSPRLAGVYNEQFF.

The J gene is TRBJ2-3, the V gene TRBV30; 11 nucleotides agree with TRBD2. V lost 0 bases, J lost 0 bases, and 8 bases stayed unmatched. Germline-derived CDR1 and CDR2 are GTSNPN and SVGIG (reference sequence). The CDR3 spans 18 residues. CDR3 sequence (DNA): TGTGCCTGGAGTGTCGGACTAGCGGGCCGCCCTAGCACAGATACGCAGTATTTT. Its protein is CAWSVGLAGRPSTDTQYF.